This T cell receptor beta chain was found in a study of identical twins. In TCRdb, the 5' RACE reads were re-called with MiXCR into one record per CDR3 protein. The table includes 600,000 to 850,000 distinct CDR3 sequences, 15% to 20% detected once. Study findings and constraints: Excess twin sharing in beta out-of-frame sequences was weaker.

This clonotype occurred a few times. Its antigen is unidentified. The sample also formed part of further work on T cells expressing NK-cell markers. That publication notes: Serological testing identified seven of the eight sequenced donors as HCMV-seropositive and one as seronegative. For several experiments, T cell sorting was restricted to the alpha-beta TCR population by means of an anti-gamma-delta TCR antibody. Once again these clonotypes came out on top in the CD3+CD56-NKG2C+ fraction of several donors.

This TCR came from a young woman in good health. The sequencing sample was made of PBMCs.

The CDR3 spells CASSFGGGAPEAFF. The CDR3 DNA reads as TGTGCCAGCAGCTTCGGCGGGGGGGCGCCTGAAGCTTTCTTT. The chain employs TRBV7-9 and TRBJ1-1; a weak D match, TRBD1 (6 bases). Per germline, CDR1 SEHNR and CDR2 FQNEAQ (reference sequence). This CDR3 has 14 amino acids. Trimming stripped 3 bases from V and 6 bases from J, with 14 bases between.